These 23 T cell receptor beta chains were sequenced from one sample in a study of blood T cells in healthy people across ages (dated by TCRdb to the mid-2010s). Libraries came from 5' RACE. Reads for this sample came from an Illumina HiSeq 2500. A second PCR of roughly 7 to 11 cycles was performed with a sample-barcoded 5' primer and a J-beta primer mix. Through fastp at Q25 and MiXCR, TCRdb rebuilt clones from the public reads, retaining in-frame beta chains. Entries that share a CDR3 protein sequence are merged under the most common genes and DNA. The sample has approximately 600,000 distinct CDR3 sequences on record, 58% of them singletons. Of the sample, more than 35% falls within the top ten clones. The sample taken for sequencing was blood. These receptors were taken from a man between 60 and 75 years old in good health.

The chain recombines TRBV21-1 with TRBJ2-7. TRBV21-1 is designated a pseudogene. This CDR3 spans 11 amino acids. As DNA, the CDR3 is TGTGCCAGCAGCTCGCCGACCGAGCAGTACTTC. It yields the protein CASSSPTEQYF.

The V call is TRBV9, the J call TRBJ2-3; 7 bases agree with TRBD2. Germline values: CDR1 SGDLS, CDR2 YYNGEE. CDR3 length: 14 amino acids. V lost 2 bases, J lost 3 bases, and 3 bases stayed unmatched. The CDR3 here is CASSVPGGTDTQYF. As DNA, the CDR3 is TGTGCCAGCAGCGTCCCGGGGGGTACAGATACGCAGTATTTT.

This clonotype was counted a few times. V usage is TRBV6-2 or TRBV6-3 and J usage is TRBJ2-7; 9 positions match TRBD2. CDR1 is MNHEY, CDR2 SVGEGT, per germline. The CDR3 contains 15 residues. The V and J ends lost 2 bases and 3 bases, in that order; junction bases with no gene match: 5. The DNA of the CDR3 is TGTGCCAGCAGTTACGAAGCGGGGGGACTCTACGAGCAGTACTTC. Translating it yields CASSYEAGGLYEQYF.

The rearrangement joins TRBV6-2 or TRBV6-3 to TRBJ2-3; maybe TRBD2 (7 bases). Germline V gene sequence: CDR1 MNHEY, CDR2 SVGEGT. CDR3 length: 13 residues. V lost 11 bases and J lost 3, with 15 bases in between. CDR3 protein: CAARGLGTDTQYF. The CDR3 bases are TGTGCCGCGCGGGGGCTCGGTACAGATACGCAGTATTTT.

The chain uses TRBV6-2 or TRBV6-3 and TRBJ1-1; 7 bases map to TRBD1. CDR3 size: 13 residues. The germline CDR1 and CDR2 sequences are MNHEY and SVGEGT. Trimming took 2 bases from V and 11 from J; bases not matched to a gene: 8. The CDR3 DNA follows: TGTGCCAGCAGTTACCCGCCAGGGGGAAACGCTTTCTTT. The encoded protein is CASSYPPGGNAFF.

The chain recombines TRBV7-8 with TRBJ1-2, with TRBD1 matching over 9 bases. V gave up 5 bases and J gave up 3 bases; unmatched junction bases: 7. The CDR3 contains 15 residues. The germline V gene encodes CDR1 SGHVS and CDR2 FQNEAQ. The CDR3 nucleotides read TGTGCCAGCAGCCTAACAGGGGGCGCGTACTATGGCTACACCTTC. Its translation: CASSLTGGAYYGYTF. Full variable domain (outside the CDR3, taken from reference TRBV7-8 and TRBJ1-2): GAGVSQSPRYKVAKRGQDVALRCDPISGHVSLFWYQQALGQGPEFLTYFQNEAQLDKSGLPSDRFFAERPEGSVSTLKIQRTQQEDSAVYLCASSLTGGAYYGYTFGSGTRLTVV.

V is TRBV7-2 and J is TRBJ2-7; D possibly corresponds to TRBD1 (5 bases). The J call is uncertain, as TRBJ2-5 better fits the DNA end. Per the germline V gene, CDR1 is SGHTA and CDR2 is FQGNSA. The CDR3 consists of 14 residues. CDR3 sequence: CASSFQGSLETQYF. CDR3 bases: TGTGCCAGCAGCTTCCAGGGATCTTTAGAGACCCAGTACTTC.

On this clonotype itself: A junction boundary mismatches the germline segment, possibly from a read error. The chain employs TRBV20-1 and TRBJ2-1, with no clear D. The CDR3 runs 13 residues. Looked up from germline, CDR1 is DFQATT and CDR2 is SNEGSKA (reference sequence). The CDR3 reads CSASAGRANEQFF. DNA for the CDR3: TGCAGTGCTAGTGCCGGTAGGGCAAATGAACAGTTCTTC.

V and J are TRBV2 and TRBJ2-5; TRBD2 might be the D (6 bases). Germline assignment: CDR1 SNHLY and CDR2 FYNNEI. Trimming took off 4 bases at V and 0 bases at J, with 12 bases between the two ends. The CDR3 length is 15 residues. In DNA form, the CDR3 reads TGTGCCAGCAGTGGCGTAGGAGGGTACCAAGAGACCCAGTACTTC. This encodes CASSGVGGYQETQYF. The entire variable domain, with the rest obtained from reference TRBV2 and TRBJ2-5, is as follows: EPEVTQTPSHQVTQMGQEVILRCVPISNHLYFYWYRQILGQKVEFLVSFYNNEISEKSEIFDDQFSVERPDGSNFTLKIRSTKLEDSAMYFCASSGVGGYQETQYFGPGTRLLVL.

A word on this clonotype: Its ends do not fully match the called genes, so a read error is possible. The V call is TRBV12-3 or TRBV12-4, the J call TRBJ2-4; D possibly corresponds to TRBD1 (5 bases). The better agreement between TRBJ2-7 and the DNA end casts doubt on the J call. The CDR3 runs to 13 residues. CDR3 nucleotide sequence: TGTGCCGGCAGCCTTCAGGGAACCTACGAGCAGTACTTC. This encodes CAGSLQGTYEQYF.

The rearrangement links TRBV2 to TRBJ2-1, with D unclear. The CDR3 length is 15 residues. Trimming removed 7 bases from V and 0 bases from J, with 13 bases in between. Germline assignment: CDR1 SNHLY and CDR2 FYNNEI. The CDR3 nucleotides are TGTGCCAGCACCCGAATAGGGTTCTCCTACAATGAGCAGTTCTTC. Its protein product is CASTRIGFSYNEQFF.

V and J are TRBV6-2 or TRBV6-3 and TRBJ2-4; D not resolved. Germline CDR1 reads MNHEY; CDR2 reads SVGEGT. Trimming stripped 6 bases from V and 8 bases from J, with 17 bases between. This CDR3 is 14 amino acids long. The CDR3: CASSKSLEMDIQYF. The DNA for the CDR3 is TGTGCCAGCAGCAAATCGCTGGAGATGGACATTCAGTACTTC.

The rearrangement links TRBV12-3 or TRBV12-4 to TRBJ2-1; either TRBD1 or TRBD2 may fit D (6 bases each). The CDR3 has 16 residues. Trimming removed 6 bases from V and 2 bases from J, with 17 bases in between. In nucleotides, the CDR3 is TGTGCCAGCAGCACTACCTCGGGGGCGCCCTACAATGAGCAGTTCTTC. Protein sequence: CASSTTSGAPYNEQFF.

V usage is TRBV2 and J usage is TRBJ2-3, with 7 nucleotides matching TRBD2. V lost 6 bases to trimming and J lost 1 base; unmatched junction nucleotides: 4. The length of the CDR3 is 14 residues. CDR1 and CDR2 from the germline V gene are SNHLY and FYNNEI. DNA of the CDR3: TGTGCCAGCAGCCGGGAGGCCGGCACAGATACGCAGTATTTT. This gives the protein CASSREAGTDTQYF.

This chain connects TRBV28 to TRBJ2-1; perhaps D is TRBD1 or TRBD2 (6 bases each). Deletions cut 5 bases from V and 6 bases from J, with 14 bases between. Germline lookup yields CDR1 MDHEN and CDR2 SYDVKM. The CDR3 is made up of 14 amino acids. This chain's CDR3 is CASSTPGGGNEQFF. DNA of the CDR3: TGTGCCAGCAGTACCCCAGGAGGGGGCAATGAGCAGTTCTTC.

V is TRBV6-6 and J is TRBJ2-5, with 7 positions matching TRBD1. TRBJ2-7 explains the end of the DNA better; the J call may be wrong. The CDR3 runs to 14 residues. The V gene's germline CDR1 is MNHNY and CDR2 SVGAGI (reference sequence). CDR3 residues: CASSTQGTGYEQYF. The CDR3 DNA sequence: TGTGCCAGCAGTACACAGGGGACGGGGTACGAGCAGTACTTC.

The chain joins TRBV28 to TRBJ2-1; D is unresolved. The CDR3 contains 14 residues. CDR1 MDHEN and CDR2 SYDVKM come from the germline V gene. Trimming left V 6 bases short and J 4 bases short, with 13 bases between. CDR3 amino acids: CASSSAGDYNEQFF. CDR3 coding DNA: TGTGCCAGCAGCTCCGCTGGGGATTACAATGAGCAGTTCTTC.

The J gene is TRBJ2-1, the V gene TRBV7-2, with D possibly matching TRBD1 (6 bases). V lost 4 bases to trimming and J lost 6 bases, with 16 bases between them. This CDR3 comprises 15 residues. Germline V gene lookup returns CDR1 SGHTA and CDR2 FQGNSA. This CDR3 is CASSSRDTGFNEQFF. The CDR3 DNA reads TGTGCCAGCAGCTCCAGGGACACAGGGTTCAATGAGCAGTTCTTC.

The chain employs TRBV2 and TRBJ2-4, with a weak D call TRBD2 (7 bases). There are 13 residues in the CDR3. Deletions cut 6 bases from V and 15 bases from J, with 21 bases between. Germline V CDR1 and CDR2: SNHLY, FYNNEI. The chain's CDR3 is CASSPGAGEIGYF. CDR3 nucleotide sequence: TGTGCCAGCAGCCCAGGGGCGGGGGAAATAGGGTACTTC.

CDR3 in DNA: TGTGCCAGCAATACATTTGCGGGGGGCCACACCTTC. Translation: CASNTFAGGHTF. This chain links TRBV2 with TRBJ1-2; TRBD1 might be the D (6 bases). The germline CDR1 and CDR2 sequences are SNHLY and FYNNEI. With 7 bases removed from V and 12 bases from J, the gap between germline ends came to 18 bases. The length of the CDR3 is 12 residues.

This clonotype was detected once. The CDR3 here is CASERALDSVYTYEQYF. DNA for the CDR3: TGCGCCAGCGAACGCGCGCTTGACAGTGTCTATACCTACGAGCAGTACTTC. The chain carries TRBV5-1 and TRBJ2-7; a weak D match, TRBD1 (5 bases). The ends were cut back, 7 bases at V and 2 bases at J, with 25 bases in the middle. The CDR3 covers 17 residues. CDR1 and CDR2 (germline): SGHRS, YFSETQ. The whole variable domain, remainder taken from reference TRBV5-1 and TRBJ2-7, is KAGVTQTPRYLIKTRGQQVTLSCSPISGHRSVSWYQQTPGQGLQFLFEYFSETQRNKGNFPGRFSGRQFSNSRSEMNVSTLELGDSALYLCASERALDSVYTYEQYFGPGTRLTVT.

The V call is TRBV5-1, the J call TRBJ2-3; 7 positions match TRBD2. The CDR3 sequence is 14 residues long. Germline CDR1 and CDR2: SGHRS and YFSETQ. The J segment lost 2 bases and the V segment lost 5 bases, leaving 5 bases of the junction unmatched. The CDR3 loop is CASSRAGVTDTQYF. The CDR3 DNA follows: TGCGCCAGCAGTCGGGCGGGGGTCACAGATACGCAGTATTTT.

This clonotype occurred a few times. The chain employs TRBV12-3 or TRBV12-4 and TRBJ2-5; D is undetermined. The CDR3 is 12 amino acids. The ends were cut back, 5 bases at V and 0 bases at J, with 4 bases in the middle. CDR3 region: CASSMYQETQYF. In DNA, the CDR3 is TGTGCCAGCAGTATGTACCAAGAGACCCAGTACTTC.